This TCR beta chain was observed in a study of blood T cell repertoires in COVID-19. The overall study: Researchers got acute and convalescent COVID-19 samples from the United States, Italy and Spain. Sample material is recorded as cDNA or gDNA derived from T cells, B-cell-depleted T cells, or PBMCs.

Sequencing was performed with immunoSEQ multiplex PCR; in TCRdb, only in-frame clones are kept and a portion is missing. This sample has 300,000 to 450,000 clones, with approximately 86% found just once. The CDR3 extends over 17 amino acids. After removal of 4 bases from V and 4 bases from J, the junction contained 9 bases not matched to a gene. The sequenced sample was peripheral blood. The V and J genes are TRBV5-3 and TRBJ2-3; 13 bases are shared with TRBD2. TRBV5-3 is treated as an ORF (open reading frame) with a function not yet certain. This receptor was taken from a human donor in a cohort sampled during active COVID-19. CDR3: CARSPRTSGSRADTQYF. The DNA of the CDR3 is TGTGCCAGAAGCCCGAGGACTAGCGGGAGTCGCGCAGATACGCAGTATTTT.